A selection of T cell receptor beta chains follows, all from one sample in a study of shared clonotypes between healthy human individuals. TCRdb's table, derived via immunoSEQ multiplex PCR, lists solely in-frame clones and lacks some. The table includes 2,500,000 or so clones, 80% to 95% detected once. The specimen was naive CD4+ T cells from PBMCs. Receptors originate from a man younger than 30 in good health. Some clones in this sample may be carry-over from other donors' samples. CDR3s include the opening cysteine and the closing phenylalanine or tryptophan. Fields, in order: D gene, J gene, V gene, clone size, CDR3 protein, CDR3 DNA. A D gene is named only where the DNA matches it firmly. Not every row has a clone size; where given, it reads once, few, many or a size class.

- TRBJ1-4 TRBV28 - CASRRNEKLFF TGTGCCAGCAGACGTAATGAAAAACTGTTTTTT
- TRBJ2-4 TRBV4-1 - CASSPGQLAKNIQYF TGCGCCAGCAGCCCCGGACAGCTAGCCAAAAACATTCAGTACTTC
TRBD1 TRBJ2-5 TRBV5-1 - CASSLQGQGAKTQYF TGCGCCAGCAGCTTGCAGGGACAGGGGGCGAAGACCCAGTACTTC
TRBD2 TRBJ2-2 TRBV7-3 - CASSPPGGPNTGELFF TGTGCCAGCAGCCCCCCGGGGGGGCCGAACACCGGGGAGCTGTTTTTT
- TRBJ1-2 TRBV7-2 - CASSFRTVNYGYTF TGTGCCAGCAGCTTCAGGACTGTAAACTATGGCTACACCTTC
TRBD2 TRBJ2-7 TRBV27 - CASSPSLAGVGGRYEQYF TGTGCCAGCAGTCCCTCACTAGCGGGAGTGGGAGGGCGCTACGAGCAGTACTTC
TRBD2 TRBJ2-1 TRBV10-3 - CAIRRGLAGGASGQFF TGTGCCATCAGGAGAGGGCTAGCGGGAGGGGCAAGCGGGCAGTTCTTC
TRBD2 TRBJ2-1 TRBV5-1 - CASSRLAGGPGEQFF TGCGCCAGCAGCCGACTAGCGGGAGGGCCGGGTGAGCAGTTCTTC
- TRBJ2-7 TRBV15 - CATSRDAPPSNEQYF TGTGCCACCAGCAGAGATGCCCCCCCTTCGAACGAGCAGTACTTC
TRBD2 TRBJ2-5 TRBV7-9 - CASSLTAGGGARETQYF TGTGCCAGCAGCTTAACAGCGGGAGGGGGGGCCAGAGAGACCCAGTACTTC
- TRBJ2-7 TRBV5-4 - CASSLVPSYEQYF TGTGCCAGCAGCTTGGTTCCTTCCTACGAGCAGTACTTC
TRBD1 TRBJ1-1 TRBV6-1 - CASTGQVLNTEAFF TGTGCCAGCACTGGACAGGTGTTGAACACTGAAGCTTTCTTT
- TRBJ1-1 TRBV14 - CASSQAHDRRSAEAFF TGTGCCAGCAGCCAAGCGCACGACAGGAGGAGTGCTGAAGCTTTCTTT
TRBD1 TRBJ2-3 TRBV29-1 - CSVEKTGAGDTQYF TGCAGCGTCGAAAAAACAGGGGCTGGAGATACGCAGTATTTT
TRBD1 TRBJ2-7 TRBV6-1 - CASRGWPGGVYEQYF TGTGCCAGCCGCGGGTGGCCAGGGGGAGTCTACGAGCAGTACTTC
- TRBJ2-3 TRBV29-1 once CSVALASVDTQYF TGCAGCGTTGCACTGGCTAGCGTTGATACGCAGTATTTT
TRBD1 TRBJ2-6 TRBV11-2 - CASSLVADRVSGANVLTF TGTGCCAGCAGCTTAGTTGCGGACAGGGTTTCTGGGGCCAACGTCCTGACTTTC
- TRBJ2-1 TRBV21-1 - CASSIWEYPPSYNEQFF TGTGCCAGCAGCATATGGGAGTACCCCCCATCGTACAATGAGCAGTTCTTC
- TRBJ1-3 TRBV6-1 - CASSEASTGLGNTIYF TGTGCCAGCAGTGAAGCATCTACAGGCTTAGGAAACACCATATATTTT
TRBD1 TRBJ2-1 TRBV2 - CASKDYTGGRNEQFF TGTGCCAGCAAGGACTATACAGGGGGGAGGAATGAGCAGTTCTTC
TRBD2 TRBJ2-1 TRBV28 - CASLTSGSGNEQFF TGTGCCAGCCTCACTAGCGGGAGTGGTAATGAGCAGTTCTTC
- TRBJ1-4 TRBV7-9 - CASSLGGVGEKLFF TGTGCCAGCAGCTTAGGAGGGGTGGGGGAAAAACTGTTTTTT
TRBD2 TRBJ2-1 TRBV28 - CASSLSGGSSYNEQFF TGTGCCAGCAGTTTATCGGGAGGCAGCTCCTACAATGAGCAGTTCTTC
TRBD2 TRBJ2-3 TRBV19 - CASSMSSGRDTQYF TGTGCCAGTAGTATGAGTAGCGGGAGAGATACGCAGTATTTT
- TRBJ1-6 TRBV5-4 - CASSLGQGSPLHF TGTGCCAGCAGCTTGGGTCAGGGTTCACCCCTCCACTTT
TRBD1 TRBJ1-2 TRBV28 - CASSLHAGGDYGYTF TGTGCCAGCAGTTTACATGCAGGGGGCGACTATGGCTACACCTTC
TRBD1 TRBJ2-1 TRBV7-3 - CASSQGQSFNEQFF TGTGCCAGCAGCCAGGGACAGAGTTTCAATGAGCAGTTCTTC
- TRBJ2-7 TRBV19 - CASSTPGLGVYEQYF TGTGCCAGTAGCACCCCTGGTTTGGGGGTCTACGAGCAGTACTTC
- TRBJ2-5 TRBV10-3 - CAISDDGGETQYF TGTGCCATCAGTGACGACGGTGGGGAGACCCAGTACTTC
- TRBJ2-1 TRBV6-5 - CASRTGVTSYNEQFF TGTGCCAGCAGAACAGGTGTCACCTCCTACAATGAGCAGTTCTTC
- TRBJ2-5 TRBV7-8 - CASSTRVGYQETQYF TGTGCCAGCAGTACGAGGGTAGGGTACCAAGAGACCCAGTACTTC
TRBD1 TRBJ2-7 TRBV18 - CASSPTTPAGGEQYF TGTGCCAGCTCACCCACCACCCCAGCAGGGGGTGAGCAGTACTTC
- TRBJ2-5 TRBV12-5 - CASGFSGEETQYF TGTGCTAGTGGTTTCTCGGGAGAAGAGACCCAGTACTTC
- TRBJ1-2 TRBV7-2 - CASSWHFYGYTF TGTGCCAGCAGCTGGCACTTCTATGGCTACACCTTC
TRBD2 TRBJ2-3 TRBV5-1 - CASSSAGGKTDTQYF TGCGCCAGCAGCTCTGCGGGAGGGAAAACAGATACGCAGTATTTT
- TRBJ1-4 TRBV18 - CASSRRGRTNEKLFF TGTGCCAGCTCACGGCGGGGACGGACTAATGAAAAACTGTTTTTT
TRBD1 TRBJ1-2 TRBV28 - CASSFGMGQGAYGYTF TGTGCCAGCAGTTTTGGAATGGGACAGGGTGCTTATGGCTACACCTTC
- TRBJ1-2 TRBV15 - CATSRDGGGPGGYGYTF TGTGCCACCAGCAGAGATGGCGGGGGGCCCGGCGGCTATGGCTACACCTTC
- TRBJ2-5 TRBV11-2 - CASAPMGLETQYF TGTGCCAGCGCCCCTATGGGGCTTGAGACCCAGTACTTC
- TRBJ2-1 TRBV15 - CATSISLGYNEQFF TGTGCCACCAGCATCTCCTTGGGCTACAATGAGCAGTTCTTC
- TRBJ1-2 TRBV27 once CASSFSGRAPVGYTF TGTGCCAGCAGTTTCTCTGGACGGGCCCCTGTTGGCTACACCTTC
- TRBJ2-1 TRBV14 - CASSRDLYNEQFF TGTGCCAGCAGCCGGGACTTGTACAATGAGCAGTTCTTC
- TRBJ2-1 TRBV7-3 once CASSGPGVGSYNEQFF TGTGCCAGCAGCGGGCCCGGGGTAGGCTCCTACAATGAGCAGTTCTTC
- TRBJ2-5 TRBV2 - CASSQSEEATQYF TGTGCCAGCAGTCAAAGTGAGGAGGCGACCCAGTACTTC
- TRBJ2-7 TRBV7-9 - CASSNLGPTRAYEQYF TGTGCCAGCAGCAACTTAGGCCCTACGAGGGCCTACGAGCAGTACTTC
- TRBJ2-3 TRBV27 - CASSLLDRYTDTQYF TGTGCCAGCAGTTTATTAGACCGCTACACAGATACGCAGTATTTT
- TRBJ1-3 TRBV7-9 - CASSLSLINAGNTIYF TGTGCCAGCAGCTTAAGTTTGATAAATGCTGGAAACACCATATATTTT
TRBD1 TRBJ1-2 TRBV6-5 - CASSKPGQGGGYTF TGTGCCAGCAGTAAACCGGGACAGGGGGGAGGCTACACCTTC
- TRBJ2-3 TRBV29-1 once CSVGPGDTQYF TGCAGCGTGGGACCGGGGGATACGCAGTATTTT